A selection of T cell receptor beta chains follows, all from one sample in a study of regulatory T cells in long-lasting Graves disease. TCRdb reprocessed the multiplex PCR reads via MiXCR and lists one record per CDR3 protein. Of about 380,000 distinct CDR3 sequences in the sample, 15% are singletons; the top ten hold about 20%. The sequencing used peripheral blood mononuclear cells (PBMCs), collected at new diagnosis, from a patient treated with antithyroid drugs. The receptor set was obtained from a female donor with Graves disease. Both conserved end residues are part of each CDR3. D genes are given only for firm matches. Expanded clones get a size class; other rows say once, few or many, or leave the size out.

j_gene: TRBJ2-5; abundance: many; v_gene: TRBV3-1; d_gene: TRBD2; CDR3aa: CASRRTSGTETQYF; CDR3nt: TGTGCCAGCAGGAGGACTAGCGGGACGGAGACCCAGTACTTC
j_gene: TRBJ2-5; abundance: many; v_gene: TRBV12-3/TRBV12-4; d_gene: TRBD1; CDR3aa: CASSREGALLETQYF; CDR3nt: TGTGCCAGCAGTCGAGAGGGGGCGCTTTTAGAGACCCAGTACTTC
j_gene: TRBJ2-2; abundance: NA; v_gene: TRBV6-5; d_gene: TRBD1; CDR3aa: CASSYDNRGVEELFF; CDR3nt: TGTGCCAGCAGTTACGATAACAGGGGAGTGGAGGAGCTGTTTTTT
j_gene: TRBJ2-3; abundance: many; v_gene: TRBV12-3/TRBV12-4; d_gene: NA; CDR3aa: CASSTQGTLPTDTQYF; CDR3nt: TGTGCCAGCAGCACTCAGGGGACCCTACCCACAGATACGCAGTATTTT
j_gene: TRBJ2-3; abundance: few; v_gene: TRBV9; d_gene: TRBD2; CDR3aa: CASSEDSGGTDTQYF; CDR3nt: TGTGCCAGCAGCGAAGACAGCGGGGGCACAGATACGCAGTATTTT
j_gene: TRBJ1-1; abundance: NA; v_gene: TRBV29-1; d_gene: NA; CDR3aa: CSGKPQVNTEAFF; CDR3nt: TGCAGCGGTAAGCCACAGGTGAACACTGAAGCTTTCTTT
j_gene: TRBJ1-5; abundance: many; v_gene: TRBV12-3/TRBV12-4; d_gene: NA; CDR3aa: CASNTGGQPQHF; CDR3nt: TGTGCCAGCAACACGGGAGGTCAGCCCCAGCATTTT
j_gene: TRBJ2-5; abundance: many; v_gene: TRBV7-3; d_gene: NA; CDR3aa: CASSPRPGTSQYF; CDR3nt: TGTGCCAGCAGCCCCCGACCCGGAACCTCCCAGTACTTC
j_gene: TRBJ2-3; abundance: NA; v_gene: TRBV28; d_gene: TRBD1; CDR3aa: CASSFKGTHWTGKHTDTQYF; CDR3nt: TGTGCCAGCAGTTTCAAGGGAACGCACTGGACAGGGAAACACACAGATACGCAGTATTTT
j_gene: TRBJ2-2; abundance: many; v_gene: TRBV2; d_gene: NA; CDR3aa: CASTRRGHNGNTGELFF; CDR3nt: TGTGCCAGCACCAGAAGGGGCCACAACGGAAACACCGGGGAGCTGTTTTTT
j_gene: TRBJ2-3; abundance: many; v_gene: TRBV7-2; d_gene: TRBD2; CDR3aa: CASSLTSGVGDTQYF; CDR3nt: TGTGCCAGCAGCTTGACTAGCGGGGTGGGAGATACGCAGTATTTT
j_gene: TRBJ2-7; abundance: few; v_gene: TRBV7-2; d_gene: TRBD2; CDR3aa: CASSLGREVSYEQYF; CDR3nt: TGTGCCAGCAGCTTAGGGCGGGAGGTCTCTTACGAGCAGTACTTC
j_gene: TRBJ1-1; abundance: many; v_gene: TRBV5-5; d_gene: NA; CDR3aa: CASSLGPLSGTEAFF; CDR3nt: TGTGCCAGCAGCTTGGGTCCCCTGTCAGGCACTGAAGCTTTCTTT
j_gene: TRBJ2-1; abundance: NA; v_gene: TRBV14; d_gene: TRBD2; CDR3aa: CASSQVLAGIYEQFF; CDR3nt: TGTGCCAGCAGCCAAGTACTAGCGGGGATCTACGAGCAGTTCTTC
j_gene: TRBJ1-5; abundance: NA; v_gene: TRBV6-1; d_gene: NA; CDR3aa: CASSLSRVSSIKNNQPQHF; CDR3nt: TGTGCCAGCAGCCTATCCAGGGTGAGTTCGATCAAAAACAATCAGCCCCAGCATTTT
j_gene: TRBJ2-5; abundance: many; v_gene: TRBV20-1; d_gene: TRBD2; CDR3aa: CSARDQRTSGETQYF; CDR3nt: TGCAGTGCTAGAGATCAGCGGACTAGCGGCGAGACCCAGTACTTC
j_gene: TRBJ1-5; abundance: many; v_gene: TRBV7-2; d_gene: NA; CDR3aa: CASSLGDISNQPQHF; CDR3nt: TGTGCCAGCAGCTTAGGGGACATTAGCAATCAGCCCCAGCATTTT
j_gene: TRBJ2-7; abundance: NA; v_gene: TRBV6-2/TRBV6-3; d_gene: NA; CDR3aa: CATSPGLAYEQYF; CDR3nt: TGTGCCACCTCCCCGGGGCTAGCCTACGAGCAGTACTTC
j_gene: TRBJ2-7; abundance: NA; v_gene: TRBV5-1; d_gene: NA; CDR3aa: CASSFDQGPAYEQYF; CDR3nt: TGCGCCAGCAGCTTTGATCAGGGGCCGGCCTACGAGCAGTACTTC
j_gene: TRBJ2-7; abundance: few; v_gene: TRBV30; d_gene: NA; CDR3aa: CAWSVDLVVSSEQYF; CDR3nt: TGTGCCTGGAGTGTGGATTTGGTCGTGAGCTCCGAGCAGTACTTC
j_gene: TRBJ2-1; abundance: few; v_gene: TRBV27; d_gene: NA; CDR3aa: CASSHDSSYNEQFF; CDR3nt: TGTGCCAGCAGTCATGATTCCTCCTACAATGAGCAGTTCTTC
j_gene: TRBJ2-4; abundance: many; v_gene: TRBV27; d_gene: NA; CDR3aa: CASTSLAKNIQYF; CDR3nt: TGTGCCAGCACTTCCCTAGCCAAAAACATTCAGTACTTC
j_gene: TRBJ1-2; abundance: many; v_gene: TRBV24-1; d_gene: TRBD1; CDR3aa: CATSDLDRGGYTF; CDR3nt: TGTGCCACCAGTGATCTAGACAGGGGTGGCTACACCTTC
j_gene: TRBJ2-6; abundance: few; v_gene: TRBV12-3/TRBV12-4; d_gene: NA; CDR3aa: CASSTDSGANVLTF; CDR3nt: TGTGCCAGCAGTACCGACTCTGGGGCCAACGTCCTGACTTTC
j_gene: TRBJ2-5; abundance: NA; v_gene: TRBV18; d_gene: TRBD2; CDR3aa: CASSSRLAEETQYF; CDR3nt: TGTGCCAGCTCATCGAGACTAGCCGAAGAGACCCAGTACTTC